This entry lists 5 T cell receptor beta chains sequenced from one sample in a study of T cell responses to AZD1222 COVID-19 vaccine. Assay used: immunoSEQ multiplex PCR; TCRdb lists only in-frame clones, some missing. The profile shows 120,000 or so clones, 80% to 90% of them singletons. The starting material was peripheral blood, obtained on day 0 of AZD1222 vaccination. These receptors originate from an adult in good health.

V is TRBV7-9 and J is TRBJ2-7; D ambiguous. Trimming removed 8 bases from V and 0 bases from J, with 17 bases in between. CDR3 size: 15 residues. The germline V gene has CDR1 SEHNR and CDR2 FQNEAQ (reference sequence). The CDR3 nucleotides are TGTGCCAGCGGATCCTCGACTCGGTCCTCCTACGAGCAGTACTTC. It encodes CASGSSTRSSYEQYF.

The V and J genes are TRBV9 and TRBJ2-1; 7 bases match TRBD2. The length of the CDR3 is 15 residues. The junction had 4 bases not matched to a gene; V was cut back by 0 bases and J by 4 bases. Germline values: CDR1 SGDLS, CDR2 YYNGEE. The CDR3 nucleotides read TGTGCCAGCAGCGTAGTAACGGGAGGTTACAATGAGCAGTTCTTC. Translated, it gives CASSVVTGGYNEQFF. The full variable domain, with the rest looked up from reference TRBV9 and TRBJ2-1, is DSGVTQTPKHLITATGQRVTLRCSPRSGDLSVYWYQQSLDQGLQFLIQYYNGEERAKGNILERFSAQQFPDLHSELNLSSLELGDSALYFCASSVVTGGYNEQFFGPGTRLTVL.

The chain recombines TRBV19 with TRBJ2-7; TRBD1 aligns across 9 bases. V shed 5 bases, J shed 4 bases, and the junction held 12 bases outside the gene matches. Germline lookup yields CDR1 LNHDA and CDR2 SQIVND (reference sequence). The CDR3 covers 16 residues. The CDR3 DNA is TGTGCCAGTAGTCCCCCCTCGGGACAGGGTCAGTACGAGCAGTACTTC. This gives the protein CASSPPSGQGQYEQYF.

This rearrangement joins TRBV9 to TRBJ1-3, with D unclear. The CDR3 totals 15 residues. In germline, CDR1 is SGDLS, CDR2 YYNGEE. V lost 1 base to trimming and J lost 0 bases, with 8 bases between them. CDR3: CASSVSGISGNTIYF. The CDR3 coding sequence is TGTGCCAGCAGCGTATCCGGGATCTCTGGAAACACCATATATTTT.

This clone is a singleton in its sample. The chain has TRBV5-1 and TRBJ2-1; D is perhaps TRBD2 (6 bases). The germline V gene encodes CDR1 SGHRS and CDR2 YFSETQ. The CDR3 contains 15 residues. V dropped 4 bases and J dropped 6 bases, with 17 bases sitting between them. CDR3 amino acids: CASSVGGSTSNEQFF. CDR3 nucleotides: TGCGCCAGCAGCGTGGGGGGATCCACCTCCAATGAGCAGTTCTTC.